Detailed here is one T cell receptor beta chain. Its antigen remains undetermined. No qualities accompany the bases; no much larger clone lies one base away. This entry belongs to a study of control samples from healthy donors and cancer patients (dated by TCRdb to the early 2020s). Germline trimming amounts to 5 bases on V and 9 bases on J, with 11 as the count of junction bases outside the gene matches. Based on the germline V gene (reference sequence), the CDR1 and CDR2 sequences are MNHEY and SMNVEV. Taken from cysteine to phenylalanine, the CDR3 has 17 residues. The only DNA kept is the CDR3, 51 bases in frame from the first base. The method was the immunoSEQ multiplex PCR assay. The table was pulled from immuneACCESS by TCRdb, which kept in-frame rearrangements only. Such tables lose some clones; where checked, under half of the loss comes from unresolved V genes, and the rest has no known cause. Present in this sample are 50,000 to 75,000 clones, 85% of which were seen just once. 4.5% to 7% of the sample goes to the ten largest clones.

This receptor chain uses TRBV27 and TRBJ1-6; 12 junctional bases match TRBD1. The receptor was isolated from a man between 40 and 49 years old in good health. The sequenced sample was blood. The DNA sequence is TGTGCCAGCAGTCCTCGGGACAGGGGGCTAAGGATTTCACCCCTCCACTTT. Its coded protein is CASSPRDRGLRISPLHF.